This TCR beta chain came from a study of shared T cell receptors in the human thymus. In its sample, this clone was seen a few times. Trimming left V 5 bases short and J 3 bases short, with 17 bases between. Germline values: CDR1 SNHLY, CDR2 FYNNEI. CDR3 length equals 16 residues. Only in-frame clones appear in the TCRdb table, and some are missing; sequencing was by immunoSEQ multiplex PCR. The repertoire holds hundreds of thousands of clones, with more than 75% as singletons. This sample was shared with a second study, whose subject was human thymus T cells. As reported in that work: Resections obtained during corrective heart surgery supplied the thymus tissue.

The J gene is TRBJ2-1, the V gene TRBV2; D may be TRBD1 (5 bases). The sequenced material came from thymocytes. This sequence was found in a boy less than two years old with a congenital heart defect. The DNA for the CDR3 is TGTGCCAGCAGTCTCGAATGCGACAGCAGCTACAATGAGCAGTTCTTC. It codes for CASSLECDSSYNEQFF.